The entry below describes one T cell receptor (beta chain). Its antigen is unknown. Extracted RNA was reverse transcribed, and the resulting cDNA served as sequencing template. Clones were sequenced by immunoSEQ multiplex PCR, and TCRdb holds only the in-frame ones, with some missing. The sample lists hundreds of thousands of clones, 60% occurring once. This sample is part of a study of CD8+ T cells in alopecia areata. Study details: Tofacitinib was taken orally by treated patients, and the dose was 5 to 10 mg twice daily.

Trimming removed 10 bases from V and 5 bases from J; junction bases left unmatched: 9. Germline V gene sequence: CDR1 MGHDK, CDR2 SYGVNS. CDR3 length equals 13 residues. Study-level results: On tofacitinib, scalp clonality and expanded CD8+ clones among top 100 fell significantly. Higher clonality and more expanded CD8+ clones appeared in lesional than normal scalp. Relative to mice, TCR sharing across patients was less clear, a difference possibly HLA-related.

Treatment given: oral pan-JAK inhibitor, 5-10 mg twice daily. The clonotype was recovered from a human donor with alopecia areata. V usage is TRBV25-1 and J usage is TRBJ2-3; 7 nucleotides match TRBD1. Material: CD4+ T cells sorted from blood, obtained at roughly week 52, from a patient treated with tofacitinib. The CDR3 loop reads CATGTEPRDTQYF. The CDR3 DNA sequence: TGTGCCACCGGGACAGAGCCCCGAGATACGCAGTATTTT.